Each of the 5 T cell receptor beta chains below was sequenced from the same sample in a study of T cell responses to AZD1222 COVID-19 vaccine. Repertoires were generated with immunoSEQ multiplex PCR, while TCRdb's copy carries only in-frame clones and drops some. The table includes roughly 120,000 clones, about 86% detected once. This specimen was peripheral blood, taken on day 0 of AZD1222 vaccination. Every receptor here comes from an adult in good health.

This clone was detected once. The V gene is TRBV6-5, the J gene TRBJ1-1; TRBD1 is a possible D gene (6 bases). The CDR3 has 12 amino acids. Trimming pared 7 bases from V and 5 bases from J, leaving 11 bases between. CDR1 MNHEY and CDR2 SVGAGI come from the germline V gene. The CDR3, as DNA: TGTGCCAGCAAGGGGGTAGGAACTGAAGCTTTCTTT. It translates to CASKGVGTEAFF.

This chain uses TRBV28 with TRBJ2-2, with unresolved D. Germline V gene sequence: CDR1 MDHEN, CDR2 SYDVKM. Trimming shortened V by 3 bases and J by 4 bases, and 9 bases separated the two germline ends. The CDR3 runs to 14 residues. The CDR3 protein is CASSLAGVTGELFF. CDR3 DNA: TGTGCCAGCAGTTTGGCTGGGGTCACCGGGGAGCTGTTTTTT.

The chain employs TRBV5-1 and TRBJ2-7; TRBD1 might be the D (5 bases). Germline loops: CDR1 SGHRS, CDR2 YFSETQ. The V gene lost 3 bases and the J gene lost 4 bases, with 8 bases spanning the gap. The CDR3 is made up of 12 amino acids. For the CDR3, the DNA is TGCGCCAGCAGCTCAGACAGTTACGAGCAGTACTTC. It is translated as CASSSDSYEQYF.

This clone was observed a handful of times. This chain connects TRBV19 to TRBJ2-2, with 10 bases that match TRBD2. CDR1 and CDR2 from the germline V gene are LNHDA and SQIVND (reference sequence). The V segment lost 6 bases and the J segment 7 bases; nucleotides outside the gene matches: 11. The CDR3 contains 16 residues. The CDR3 DNA reads TGTGCCAGTAGAGGATGGGCTAGCGGGAGCGTCGGGGAGCTGTTTTTT. Encoded protein: CASRGWASGSVGELFF.

This clone was picked up one time. The chain uses TRBV7-9 and TRBJ1-1; D unclear. Germline values: CDR1 SEHNR, CDR2 FQNEAQ (reference sequence). Trimming took 2 bases from V and 1 from J, leaving 11 bases between them. CDR3 length equals 15 residues. The chain's CDR3 is CASSLRTGSNTEAFF. In DNA form, the CDR3 reads TGTGCCAGCAGCTTACGTACGGGGTCGAACACTGAAGCTTTCTTT.